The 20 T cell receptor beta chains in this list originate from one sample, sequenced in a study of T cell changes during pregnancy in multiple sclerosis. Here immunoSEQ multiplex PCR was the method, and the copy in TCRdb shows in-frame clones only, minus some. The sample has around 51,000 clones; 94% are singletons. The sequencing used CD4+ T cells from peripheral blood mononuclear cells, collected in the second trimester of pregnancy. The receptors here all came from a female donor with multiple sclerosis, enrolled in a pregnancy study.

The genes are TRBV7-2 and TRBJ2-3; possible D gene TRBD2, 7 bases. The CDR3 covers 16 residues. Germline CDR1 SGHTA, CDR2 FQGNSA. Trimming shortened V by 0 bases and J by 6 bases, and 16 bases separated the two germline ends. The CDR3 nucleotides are TGTGCCAGCAGCTTAGCGGGGGGGGCATCATGGGATACGCAGTATTTT. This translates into CASSLAGGASWDTQYF.

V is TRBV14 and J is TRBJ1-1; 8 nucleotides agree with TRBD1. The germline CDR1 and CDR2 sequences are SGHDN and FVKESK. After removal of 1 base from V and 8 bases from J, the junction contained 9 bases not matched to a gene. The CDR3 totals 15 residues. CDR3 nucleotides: TGTGCCAGCAGCCAAGTCAGGGGGCCTGGAGTGGAAGCTTTCTTT. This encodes CASSQVRGPGVEAFF.

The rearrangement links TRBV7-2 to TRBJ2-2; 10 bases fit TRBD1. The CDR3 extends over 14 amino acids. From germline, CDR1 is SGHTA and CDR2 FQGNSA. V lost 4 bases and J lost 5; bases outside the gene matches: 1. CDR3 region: CASSWGQGTGELFF. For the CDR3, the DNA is TGTGCCAGCAGCTGGGGACAGGGGACCGGGGAGCTGTTTTTT. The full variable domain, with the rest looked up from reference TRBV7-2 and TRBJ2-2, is GAGVSQSPSNKVTEKGKDVELRCDPISGHTALYWYRQSLGQGLEFLIYFQGNSAPDKSGLPSDRFSAERTGGSVSTLTIQRTQQEDSAVYLCASSWGQGTGELFFGEGSRLTVL.

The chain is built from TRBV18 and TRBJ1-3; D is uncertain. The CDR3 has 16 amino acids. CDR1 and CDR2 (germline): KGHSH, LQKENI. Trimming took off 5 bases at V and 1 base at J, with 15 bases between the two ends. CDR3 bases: TGTGCCAGCTCATCACTCCCAGTCGCATCTGGAAACACCATATATTTT. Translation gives CASSSLPVASGNTIYF.

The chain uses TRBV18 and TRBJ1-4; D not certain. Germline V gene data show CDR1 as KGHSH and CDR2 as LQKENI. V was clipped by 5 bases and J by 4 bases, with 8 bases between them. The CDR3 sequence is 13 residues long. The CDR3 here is CASSSSLNEKLFF. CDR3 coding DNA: TGTGCCAGCTCATCCAGTCTTAATGAAAAACTGTTTTTT.

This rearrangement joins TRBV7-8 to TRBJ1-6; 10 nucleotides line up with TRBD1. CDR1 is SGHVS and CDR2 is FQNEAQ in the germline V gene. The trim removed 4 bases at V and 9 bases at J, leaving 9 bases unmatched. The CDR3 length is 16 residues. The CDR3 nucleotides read TGTGCCAGCAGCTGGAGACAGGGGGCCGGGTTTTCACCCCTCCACTTT. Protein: CASSWRQGAGFSPLHF.

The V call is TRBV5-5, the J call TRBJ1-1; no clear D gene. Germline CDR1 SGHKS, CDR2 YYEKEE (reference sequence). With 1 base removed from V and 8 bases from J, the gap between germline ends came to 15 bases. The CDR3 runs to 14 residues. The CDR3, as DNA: TGTGCCAGCAGCTTGAGCTTCACGCACCCAGAAGCTTTCTTT. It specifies CASSLSFTHPEAFF. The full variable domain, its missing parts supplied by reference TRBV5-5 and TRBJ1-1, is DAGVTQSPTHLIKTRGQQVTLRCSPISGHKSVSWYQQVLGQGPQFIFQYYEKEERGRGNFPDRFSARQFPNYSSELNVNALLLGDSALYLCASSLSFTHPEAFFGQGTRLTVV.

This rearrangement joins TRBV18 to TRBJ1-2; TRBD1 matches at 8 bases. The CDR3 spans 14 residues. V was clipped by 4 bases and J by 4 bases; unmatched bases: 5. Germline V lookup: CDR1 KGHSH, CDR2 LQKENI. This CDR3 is CASSRDRNSYGYTF. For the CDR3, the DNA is TGTGCCAGCTCACGGGACAGGAATTCCTATGGCTACACCTTC.

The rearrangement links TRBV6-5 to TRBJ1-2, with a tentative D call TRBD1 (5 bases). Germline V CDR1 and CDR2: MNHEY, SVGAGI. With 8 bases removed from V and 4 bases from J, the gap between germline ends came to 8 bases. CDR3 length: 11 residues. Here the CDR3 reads CASGQGYGYTF. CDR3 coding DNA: TGTGCCAGCGGGCAGGGCTATGGCTACACCTTC.

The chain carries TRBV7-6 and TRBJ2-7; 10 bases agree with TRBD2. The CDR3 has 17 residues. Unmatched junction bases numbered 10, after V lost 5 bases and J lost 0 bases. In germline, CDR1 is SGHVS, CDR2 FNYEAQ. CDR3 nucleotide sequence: TGTGCCAGCAGCCGTACCACTAGCGGGGTCAGCTCCTACGAGCAGTACTTC. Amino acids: CASSRTTSGVSSYEQYF.

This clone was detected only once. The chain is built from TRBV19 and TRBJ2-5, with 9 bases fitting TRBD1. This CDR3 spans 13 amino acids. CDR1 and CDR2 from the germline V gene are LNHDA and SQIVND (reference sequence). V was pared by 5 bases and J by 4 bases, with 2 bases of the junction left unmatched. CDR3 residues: CASSVDRGETQYF. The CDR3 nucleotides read TGTGCCAGTAGTGTGGACAGGGGAGAGACCCAGTACTTC.

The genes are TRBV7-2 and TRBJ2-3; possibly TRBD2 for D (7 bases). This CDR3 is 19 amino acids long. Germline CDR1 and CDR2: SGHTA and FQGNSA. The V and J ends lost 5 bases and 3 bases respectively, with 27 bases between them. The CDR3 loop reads CASSLEGLGGALLTDTQYF. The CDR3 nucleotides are TGTGCCAGCAGCCTTGAGGGATTGGGGGGGGCGTTATTGACAGATACGCAGTATTTT.

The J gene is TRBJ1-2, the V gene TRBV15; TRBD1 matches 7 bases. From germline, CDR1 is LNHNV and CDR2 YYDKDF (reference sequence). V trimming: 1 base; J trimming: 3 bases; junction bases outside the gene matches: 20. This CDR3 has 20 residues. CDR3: CATSRVDREFHTSRDYGYTF. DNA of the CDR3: TGTGCCACCAGCAGAGTTGACAGGGAATTTCACACTTCAAGAGACTATGGCTACACCTTC. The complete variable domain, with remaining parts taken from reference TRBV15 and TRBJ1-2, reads DAMVIQNPRYQVTQFGKPVTLSCSQTLNHNVMYWYQQKSSQAPKLLFHYYDKDFNNEADTPDNFQSRRPNTSFCFLDIRSPGLGDTAMYLCATSRVDREFHTSRDYGYTFGSGTRLTVV.

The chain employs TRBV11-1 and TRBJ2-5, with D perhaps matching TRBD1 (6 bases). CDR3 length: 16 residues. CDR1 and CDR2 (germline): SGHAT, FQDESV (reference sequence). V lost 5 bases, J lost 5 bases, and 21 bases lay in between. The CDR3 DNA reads TGTGCCAGCAGCGGCAGTTACAGGGCCAACACCGAGACCCAGTACTTC. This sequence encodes CASSGSYRANTETQYF.

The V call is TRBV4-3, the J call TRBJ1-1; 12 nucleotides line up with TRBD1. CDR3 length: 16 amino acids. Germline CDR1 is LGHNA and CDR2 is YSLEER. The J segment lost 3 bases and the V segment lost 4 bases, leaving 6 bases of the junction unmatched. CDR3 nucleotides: TGCGCCAGCAGCCGTGGGGACAGGGGGCTGGACACTGAAGCTTTCTTT. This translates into CASSRGDRGLDTEAFF.

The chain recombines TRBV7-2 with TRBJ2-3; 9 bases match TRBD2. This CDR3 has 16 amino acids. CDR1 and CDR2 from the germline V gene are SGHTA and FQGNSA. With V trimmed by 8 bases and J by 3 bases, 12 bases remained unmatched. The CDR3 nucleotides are TGTGCCAGCCGAAGCTTGCGGGGGGGCCGGACAGATACGCAGTATTTT. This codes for CASRSLRGGRTDTQYF.

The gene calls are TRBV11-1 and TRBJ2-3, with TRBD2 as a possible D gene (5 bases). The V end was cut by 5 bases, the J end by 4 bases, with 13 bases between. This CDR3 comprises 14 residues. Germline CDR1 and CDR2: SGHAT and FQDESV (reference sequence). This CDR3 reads CASSDPVGADTQYF. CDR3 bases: TGTGCCAGCAGCGACCCAGTCGGGGCAGATACGCAGTATTTT.

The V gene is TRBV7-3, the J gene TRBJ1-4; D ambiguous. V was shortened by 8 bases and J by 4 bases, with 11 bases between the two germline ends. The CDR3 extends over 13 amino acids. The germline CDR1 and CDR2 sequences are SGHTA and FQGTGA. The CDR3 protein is CASWFWSNEKLFF. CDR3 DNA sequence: TGTGCCAGCTGGTTCTGGAGTAATGAAAAACTGTTTTTT. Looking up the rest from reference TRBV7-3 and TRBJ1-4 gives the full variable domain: GAGVSQTPSNKVTEKGKYVELRCDPISGHTALYWYRQSLGQGPEFLIYFQGTGAADDSGLPNDRFFAVRPEGSVSTLKIQRTERGDSAVYLCASWFWSNEKLFFGSGTQLSVL.

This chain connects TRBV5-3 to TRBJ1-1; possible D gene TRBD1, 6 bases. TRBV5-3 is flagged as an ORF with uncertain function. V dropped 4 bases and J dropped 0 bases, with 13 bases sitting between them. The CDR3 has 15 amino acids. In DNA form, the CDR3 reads TGTGCCAGAAGCCAACAGGGTTGCATGAACACTGAAGCTTTCTTT. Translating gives CARSQQGCMNTEAFF.

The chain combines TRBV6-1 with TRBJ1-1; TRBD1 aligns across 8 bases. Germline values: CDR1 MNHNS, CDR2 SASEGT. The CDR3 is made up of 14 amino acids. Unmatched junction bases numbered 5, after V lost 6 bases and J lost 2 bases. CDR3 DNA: TGTGCCAGCAGGGTGGACAGGGCAAACACTGAAGCTTTCTTT. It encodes CASRVDRANTEAFF.